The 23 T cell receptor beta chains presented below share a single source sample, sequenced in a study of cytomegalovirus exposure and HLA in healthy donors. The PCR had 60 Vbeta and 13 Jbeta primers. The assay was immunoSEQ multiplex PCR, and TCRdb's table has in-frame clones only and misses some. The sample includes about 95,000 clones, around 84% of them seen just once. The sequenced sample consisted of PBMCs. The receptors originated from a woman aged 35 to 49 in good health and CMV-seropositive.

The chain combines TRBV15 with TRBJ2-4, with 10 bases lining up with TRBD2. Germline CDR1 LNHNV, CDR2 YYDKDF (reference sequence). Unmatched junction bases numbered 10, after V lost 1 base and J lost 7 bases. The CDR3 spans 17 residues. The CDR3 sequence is CATSRGLAGATGNIQYF. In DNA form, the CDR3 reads TGTGCCACCAGCAGAGGGCTAGCGGGAGCCACGGGGAACATTCAGTACTTC.

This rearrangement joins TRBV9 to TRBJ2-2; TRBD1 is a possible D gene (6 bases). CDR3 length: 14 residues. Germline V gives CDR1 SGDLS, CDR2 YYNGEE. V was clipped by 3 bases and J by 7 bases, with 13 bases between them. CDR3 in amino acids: CASSEGGEHGELFF. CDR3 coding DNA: TGTGCCAGCAGCGAAGGGGGAGAGCACGGGGAGCTGTTTTTT.

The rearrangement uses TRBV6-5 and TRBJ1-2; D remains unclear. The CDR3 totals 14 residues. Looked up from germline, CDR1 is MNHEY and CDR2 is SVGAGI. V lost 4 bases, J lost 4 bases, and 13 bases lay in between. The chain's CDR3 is CASSFRDGVYGYTF. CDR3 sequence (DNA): TGTGCCAGCAGTTTCAGAGACGGAGTCTATGGCTACACCTTC.

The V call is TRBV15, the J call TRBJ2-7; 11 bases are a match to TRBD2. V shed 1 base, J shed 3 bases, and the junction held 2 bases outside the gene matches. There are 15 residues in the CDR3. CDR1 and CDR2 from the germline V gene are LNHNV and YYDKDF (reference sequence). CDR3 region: CATSRGTSGSYEQYF. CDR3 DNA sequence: TGTGCCACCAGCAGAGGAACTAGCGGGAGCTACGAGCAGTACTTC.

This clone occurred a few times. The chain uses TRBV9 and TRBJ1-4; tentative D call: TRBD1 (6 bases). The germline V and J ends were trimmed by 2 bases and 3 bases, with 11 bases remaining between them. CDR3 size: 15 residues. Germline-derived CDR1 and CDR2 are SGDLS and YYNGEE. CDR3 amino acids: CASSVSGTPNEKLFF. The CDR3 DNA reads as TGTGCCAGCAGCGTTTCCGGGACACCTAATGAAAAACTGTTTTTT.

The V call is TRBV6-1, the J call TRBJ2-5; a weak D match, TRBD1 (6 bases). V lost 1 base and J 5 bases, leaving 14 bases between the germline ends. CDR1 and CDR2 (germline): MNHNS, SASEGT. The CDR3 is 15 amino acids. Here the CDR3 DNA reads TGTGCCAGCAGTGAAGGGGTTGGGGGCTGGGAGACCCAGTACTTC. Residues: CASSEGVGGWETQYF.

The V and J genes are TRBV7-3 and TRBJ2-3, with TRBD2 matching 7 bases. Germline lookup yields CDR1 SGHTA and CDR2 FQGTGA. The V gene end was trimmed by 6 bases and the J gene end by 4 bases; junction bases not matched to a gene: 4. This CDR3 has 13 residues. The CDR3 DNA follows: TGTGCCAGCAGTGGGACTACGCCAGATACGCAGTATTTT. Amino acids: CASSGTTPDTQYF.

The CDR3 DNA reads as TGTGCCATCAGTGATTGGGGGACAAACTACAATGAGCAGTTCTTC. Residues: CAISDWGTNYNEQFF. This rearrangement joins TRBV10-3 to TRBJ2-1, with D possibly being TRBD1 (6 bases). The CDR3 contains 15 residues. Germline V lookup: CDR1 ENHRY, CDR2 SYGVKD. Trimming pared 3 bases from V and 3 bases from J, leaving 12 bases between.

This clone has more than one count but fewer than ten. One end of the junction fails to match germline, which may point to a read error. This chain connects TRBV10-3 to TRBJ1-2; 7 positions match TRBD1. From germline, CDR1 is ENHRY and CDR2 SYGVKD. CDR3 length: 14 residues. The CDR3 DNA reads TGTGCCAGCAGTCCCCCCGGGACAGTCTTGGGCTACACCTTC. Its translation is CASSPPGTVLGYTF.

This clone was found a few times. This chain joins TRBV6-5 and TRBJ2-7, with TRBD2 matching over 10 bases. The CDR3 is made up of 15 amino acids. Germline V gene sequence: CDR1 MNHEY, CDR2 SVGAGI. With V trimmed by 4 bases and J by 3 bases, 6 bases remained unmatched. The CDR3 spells CASSFPLAGGYEQYF. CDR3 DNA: TGTGCCAGCAGTTTCCCTTTAGCGGGAGGCTACGAGCAGTACTTC.

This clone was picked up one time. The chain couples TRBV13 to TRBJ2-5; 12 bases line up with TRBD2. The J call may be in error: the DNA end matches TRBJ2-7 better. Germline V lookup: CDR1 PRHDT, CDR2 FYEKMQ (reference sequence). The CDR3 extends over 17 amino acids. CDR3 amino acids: CASSYRLAGAGYHEQYF. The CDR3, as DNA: TGTGCCAGCAGCTATAGACTAGCGGGAGCGGGTTACCACGAGCAGTACTTC.

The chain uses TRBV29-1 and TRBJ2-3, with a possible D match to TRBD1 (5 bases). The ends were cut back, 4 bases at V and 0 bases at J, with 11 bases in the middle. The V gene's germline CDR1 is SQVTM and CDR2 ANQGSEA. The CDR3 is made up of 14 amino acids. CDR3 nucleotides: TGCAGCGTTGGCCGGACACTTAGCACAGATACGCAGTATTTT. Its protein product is CSVGRTLSTDTQYF.

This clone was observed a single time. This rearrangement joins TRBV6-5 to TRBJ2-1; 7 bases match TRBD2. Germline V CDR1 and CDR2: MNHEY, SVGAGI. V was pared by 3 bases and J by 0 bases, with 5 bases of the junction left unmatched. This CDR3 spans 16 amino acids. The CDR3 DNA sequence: TGTGCCAGCAGTTATAGAGGGACTACCTCCTACAATGAGCAGTTCTTC. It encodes CASSYRGTTSYNEQFF.

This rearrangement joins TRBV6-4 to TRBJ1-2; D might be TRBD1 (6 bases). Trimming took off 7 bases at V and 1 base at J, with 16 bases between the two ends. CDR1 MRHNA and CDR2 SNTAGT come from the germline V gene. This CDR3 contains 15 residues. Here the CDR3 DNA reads TGTGCCAGCACCCCCAGTCCGGACAGTAACTATGGCTACACCTTC. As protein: CASTPSPDSNYGYTF.

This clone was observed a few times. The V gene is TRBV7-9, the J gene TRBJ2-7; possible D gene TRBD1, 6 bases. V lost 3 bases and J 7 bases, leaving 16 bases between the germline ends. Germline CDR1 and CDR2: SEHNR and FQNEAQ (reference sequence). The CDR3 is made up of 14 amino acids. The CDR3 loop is CASSLTGPTGEQYF. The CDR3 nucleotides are TGTGCCAGCAGCTTGACTGGACCTACAGGGGAGCAGTACTTC.

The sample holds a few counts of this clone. The CDR3 is CASSSGSLAGKTYEQYF. The CDR3 DNA is TGCGCCAGCAGCTCCGGAAGTCTAGCGGGGAAGACCTACGAGCAGTACTTC. The V call is TRBV5-1, the J call TRBJ2-7; 9 bases align to TRBD2. This CDR3 has 17 amino acids. V trimming: 3 bases; J trimming: 2 bases; junction bases outside the gene matches: 12. Germline V gene sequence: CDR1 SGHRS, CDR2 YFSETQ. The whole variable domain, remainder taken from reference TRBV5-1 and TRBJ2-7, is KAGVTQTPRYLIKTRGQQVTLSCSPISGHRSVSWYQQTPGQGLQFLFEYFSETQRNKGNFPGRFSGRQFSNSRSEMNVSTLELGDSALYLCASSSGSLAGKTYEQYFGPGTRLTVT.

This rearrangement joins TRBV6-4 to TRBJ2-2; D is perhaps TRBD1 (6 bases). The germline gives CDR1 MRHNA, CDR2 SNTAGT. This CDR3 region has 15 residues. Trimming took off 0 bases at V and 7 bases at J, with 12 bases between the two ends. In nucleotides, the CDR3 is TGTGCCAGCAGTGACTCGATAAGGGGGAGCGGGGAGCTGTTTTTT. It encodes CASSDSIRGSGELFF.

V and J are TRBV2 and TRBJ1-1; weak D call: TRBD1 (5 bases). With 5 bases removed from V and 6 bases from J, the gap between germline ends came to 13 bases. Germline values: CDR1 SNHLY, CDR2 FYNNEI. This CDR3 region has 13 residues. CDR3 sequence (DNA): TGTGCCAGCAGTCCCATGCGGGGGTCTGAAGCTTTCTTT. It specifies CASSPMRGSEAFF. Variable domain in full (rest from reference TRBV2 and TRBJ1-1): EPEVTQTPSHQVTQMGQEVILRCVPISNHLYFYWYRQILGQKVEFLVSFYNNEISEKSEIFDDQFSVERPDGSNFTLKIRSTKLEDSAMYFCASSPMRGSEAFFGQGTRLTVV.

The CDR3 DNA follows: TGCGCCAGCAGCCATGTAGGACAGGGGGTATACGAGCAGTACTTC. This codes for CASSHVGQGVYEQYF. The gene calls are TRBV4-1 and TRBJ2-7; 10 bases fit TRBD1. The CDR3 is 15 residues long. Germline V CDR1 and CDR2: MGHRA, YSYEKL. V was clipped by 3 bases and J by 4 bases; unmatched bases: 6.

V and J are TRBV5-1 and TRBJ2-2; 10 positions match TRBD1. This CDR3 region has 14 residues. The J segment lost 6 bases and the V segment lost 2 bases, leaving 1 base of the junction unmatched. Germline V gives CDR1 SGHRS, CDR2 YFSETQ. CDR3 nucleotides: TGCGCCAGCAGCTTCGGACAGGGGGCCGGGGAGCTGTTTTTT. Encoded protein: CASSFGQGAGELFF.

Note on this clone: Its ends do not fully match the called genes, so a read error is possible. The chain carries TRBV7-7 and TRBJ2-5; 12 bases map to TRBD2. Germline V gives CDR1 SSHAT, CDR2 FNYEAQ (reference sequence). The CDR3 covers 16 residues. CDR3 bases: TGTGCTAGCAGCCCGCGACTAGCGGGAGAGGGGGAGACCCAGTACTTC. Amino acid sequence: CASSPRLAGEGETQYF.

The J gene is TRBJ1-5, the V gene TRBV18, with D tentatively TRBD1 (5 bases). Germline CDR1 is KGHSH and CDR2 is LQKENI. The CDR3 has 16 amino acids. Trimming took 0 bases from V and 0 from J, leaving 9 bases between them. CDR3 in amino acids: CASSPPGGHSNQPQHF. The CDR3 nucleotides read TGTGCCAGCTCACCACCGGGGGGTCATAGCAATCAGCCCCAGCATTTT. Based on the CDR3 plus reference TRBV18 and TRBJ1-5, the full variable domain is NAGVMQNPRHLVRRRGQEARLRCSPMKGHSHVYWYRQLPEEGLKFMVYLQKENIIDESGMPKERFSAEFPKEGPSILRIQQVVRGDSAAYFCASSPPGGHSNQPQHFGDGTRLSIL.

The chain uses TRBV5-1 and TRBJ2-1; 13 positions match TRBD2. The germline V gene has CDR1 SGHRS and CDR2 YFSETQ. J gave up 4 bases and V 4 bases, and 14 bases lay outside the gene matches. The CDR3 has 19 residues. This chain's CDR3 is CASSNPGLAGSAGYNEQFF. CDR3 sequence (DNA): TGCGCCAGCAGCAACCCGGGACTAGCGGGATCCGCGGGATACAATGAGCAGTTCTTC.